This T cell receptor (beta chain) was sequenced during a study of cytomegalovirus exposure and HLA in healthy donors. Broader study findings: Subsequent analysis showed first-cohort TCR clusters tending to co-occur in more than 95 validation repertoires.

Trimming removed 5 bases from V and 1 base from J; junction bases left unmatched: 1. Germline V gene data show CDR1 as SGHNT and CDR2 as YENEEA. The CDR3 has 14 amino acids. The table came from immunoSEQ multiplex PCR; TCRdb's copy has only in-frame clones and leaves some out. The table shows about 250,000 clones, with about 90% occurring only once. Notes on this clone: As yet, its antigen is unknown.

This clonotype originated in a man aged 18 to 30 in good health and CMV-seropositive. The sample taken for sequencing was PBMCs. The V gene is TRBV11-3, the J gene TRBJ2-1; 8 bases are a match to TRBD1. DNA for the CDR3: TGTGCCAGCAGCCGGACAGGGTCCTACAATGAGCAGTTCTTC. Translation gives CASSRTGSYNEQFF.